Following are 6 T cell receptor beta chains from one sample sequenced in a study of T cells in Graves' hyperthyroidism and ophthalmopathy. RNA transcripts were the template for amplifying TCR beta CDR3 regions. A set of HTBI primers served as the primers for a first-round RT-PCR of the TCR CDR3. TCRdb analysed the multiplex PCR reads with MiXCR anew, one entry per CDR3 protein. The sample comprises approximately 510,000 distinct CDR3 sequences, roughly 45% of which are singletons, and about 40% rests with the top ten. Sequencing was done on a sample of peripheral blood or thyroid tissue (not recorded which). The source of these receptors is an adult woman with Graves' disease, either hyperthyroidism or ophthalmopathy (not recorded which).

The rearrangement links TRBV7-8 to TRBJ1-5; 10 bases line up with TRBD1. Germline loops: CDR1 SGHVS, CDR2 FQNEAQ. The V gene end was trimmed by 3 bases and the J gene end by 1 base; junction bases not matched to a gene: 9. The CDR3 totals 18 residues. CDR3 in DNA: TGTGCCAGCAGCTTTGGGTCGAGACAGGGGGCCAGCAATCAGCCCCAGCATTTT. Its protein is CASSFGSRQGASNQPQHF.

This clonotype has at least ten counts. This chain links TRBV10-3 with TRBJ2-5; 9 bases are a match to TRBD1. Germline-derived CDR1 and CDR2 are ENHRY and SYGVKD. The trim removed 4 bases at V and 5 bases at J, leaving 5 bases unmatched. The CDR3 totals 14 residues. The DNA for the CDR3 is TGTGCCATCAGTGCGGGACAGGGTATGGAGACCCAGTACTTC. Translation: CAISAGQGMETQYF.

V usage is TRBV19 and J usage is TRBJ1-1, with TRBD1 matching over 7 bases. CDR3 length equals 13 residues. The J segment lost 4 bases and the V segment lost 7 bases, leaving 6 bases of the junction unmatched. Germline V CDR1 and CDR2: LNHDA, SQIVND (reference sequence). In DNA form, the CDR3 reads TGTGCCAGTACTACGGACAGGTCCACTGAAGCTTTCTTT. Protein: CASTTDRSTEAFF.

V is TRBV29-1 and J is TRBJ1-5, with D possibly TRBD1 on 6 matching bases. There are 13 residues in the CDR3. V lost 3 bases and J 7 bases, leaving 13 bases between the germline ends. Per germline, CDR1 SQVTM and CDR2 ANQGSEA. The CDR3 reads CSVEEGDGQPQHF. CDR3 nucleotides: TGCAGCGTTGAGGAGGGGGACGGGCAGCCCCAGCATTTT.

The chain is built from TRBV12-3 or TRBV12-4 and TRBJ2-5; no clear D. V lost 3 bases, J lost 0 bases, and 11 bases lay in between. This CDR3 is 15 amino acids long. The CDR3 DNA follows: TGTGCCAGCAGTTTGTTCCTGGCAGACCAAGAGACCCAGTACTTC. Residues: CASSLFLADQETQYF.

The chain employs TRBV19 and TRBJ2-5; possible D gene TRBD1, 6 bases. The V gene lost 6 bases and the J gene lost 5 bases, with 28 bases spanning the gap. Germline V gene data show CDR1 as LNHDA and CDR2 as SQIVND (reference sequence). This CDR3 has 18 residues. The CDR3 sequence is CASSEFPGQRKKEETQYF. The CDR3 DNA sequence: TGTGCCAGTAGCGAATTCCCGGGACAACGAAAGAAGGAGGAGACCCAGTACTTC.